This T cell receptor beta chain was documented in a study of blood T cell repertoires in COVID-19. About the research overall: Some COVID-19 samples were acute and others convalescent; all came from the United States, Italy and Spain.

Authors' methods: It was from reference gene primer amplification that nucleated cell counts were estimated. Only in-frame clones appear in the TCRdb table, and some are missing; sequencing was by immunoSEQ multiplex PCR. The DNA gave D and trimming, while V, J and clone size come from that table. The sample carries about 85,000 clones, roughly nine tenths recorded once. V was pared by 5 bases and J by 0 bases, with 16 bases of the junction left unmatched. This CDR3 has 19 amino acids. Germline CDR1 is MNHEY and CDR2 is SVGEGT. The rearrangement uses TRBV6-2 or TRBV6-3 and TRBJ1-3, with TRBD1 matching over 7 bases. The receptor was derived from a man aged 45-60 years with acute or convalescent COVID-19. Material for sequencing was peripheral blood. DNA of the CDR3: TGTGCCAGCAGTATTCACCCTTCCCGGACAGGCCACTCTGGAAACACCATATATTTT. As protein: CASSIHPSRTGHSGNTIYF.